These 3 T cell receptor beta chains came from one sample sequenced in a study of cytomegalovirus exposure and HLA in healthy donors. Amplification used 60 Vbeta primers and 13 Jbeta primers. Profiled with immunoSEQ multiplex PCR; TCRdb holds only in-frame clones, not every one. Here the sample spans some 140,000 clones, roughly 77% being singletons. The sample taken for sequencing was PBMCs. Receptors were obtained from a man aged 30-40 years in good health and CMV-seropositive.

V is TRBV28 and J is TRBJ1-4; TRBD1 agrees at 7 bases. Germline assignment: CDR1 MDHEN and CDR2 SYDVKM. The CDR3 contains 13 residues. With V trimmed by 5 bases and J by 8 bases, 5 bases remained unmatched. CDR3 sequence: CASSPTGREKLFF. CDR3 nucleotides: TGTGCCAGCAGTCCGACAGGGAGGGAAAAACTGTTTTTT. Looking up the rest from reference TRBV28 and TRBJ1-4 gives the full variable domain: DVKVTQSSRYLVKRTGEKVFLECVQDMDHENMFWYRQDPGLGLRLIYFSYDVKMKEKGDIPEGYSVSREKKERFSLILESASTNQTSMYLCASSPTGREKLFFGSGTQLSVL.

This sequence joins TRBV6-5 and TRBJ2-7; 8 nucleotides line up with TRBD2. The germline V gene has CDR1 MNHEY and CDR2 SVGAGI. The CDR3 sequence is 15 residues long. The junction had 6 bases not matched to a gene; V was cut back by 5 bases and J by 0 bases. This CDR3 is CASSNDAGGSYEQYF. DNA of the CDR3: TGTGCCAGCAGTAACGACGCGGGAGGCTCCTACGAGCAGTACTTC.

This clone was seen a single time. CDR3: CASSPGTGSNSPLHF. In DNA, the CDR3 is TGTGCCAGCAGCCCGGGGACAGGGTCCAATTCACCCCTCCACTTT. V and J are TRBV7-3 and TRBJ1-6, with 9 bases lining up with TRBD1. Germline V CDR1 and CDR2: SGHTA, FQGTGA. This CDR3 is 15 amino acids long. V was pared by 5 bases and J by 7 bases, with 6 bases of the junction left unmatched.